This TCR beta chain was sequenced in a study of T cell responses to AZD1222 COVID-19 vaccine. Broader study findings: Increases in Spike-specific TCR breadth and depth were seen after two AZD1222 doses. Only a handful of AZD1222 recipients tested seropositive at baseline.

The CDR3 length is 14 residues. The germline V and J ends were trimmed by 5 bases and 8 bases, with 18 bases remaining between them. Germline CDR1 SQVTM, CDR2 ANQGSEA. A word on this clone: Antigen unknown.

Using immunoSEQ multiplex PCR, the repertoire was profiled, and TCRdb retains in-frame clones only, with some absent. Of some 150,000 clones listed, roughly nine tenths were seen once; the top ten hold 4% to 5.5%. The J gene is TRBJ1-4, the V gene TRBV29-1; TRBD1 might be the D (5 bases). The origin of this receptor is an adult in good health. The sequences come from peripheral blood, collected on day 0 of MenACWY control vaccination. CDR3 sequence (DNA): TGCAGCGTTCCCTCGGACGCGGAGGGGGAAAAACTGTTTTTT. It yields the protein CSVPSDAEGEKLFF. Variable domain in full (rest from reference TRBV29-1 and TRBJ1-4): SAVISQKPSRDICQRGTSLTIQCQVDSQVTMMFWYRQQPGQSLTLIATANQGSEATYESGFVIDKFPISRPNLTFSTLTVSNMSPEDSSIYLCSVPSDAEGEKLFFGSGTQLSVL.